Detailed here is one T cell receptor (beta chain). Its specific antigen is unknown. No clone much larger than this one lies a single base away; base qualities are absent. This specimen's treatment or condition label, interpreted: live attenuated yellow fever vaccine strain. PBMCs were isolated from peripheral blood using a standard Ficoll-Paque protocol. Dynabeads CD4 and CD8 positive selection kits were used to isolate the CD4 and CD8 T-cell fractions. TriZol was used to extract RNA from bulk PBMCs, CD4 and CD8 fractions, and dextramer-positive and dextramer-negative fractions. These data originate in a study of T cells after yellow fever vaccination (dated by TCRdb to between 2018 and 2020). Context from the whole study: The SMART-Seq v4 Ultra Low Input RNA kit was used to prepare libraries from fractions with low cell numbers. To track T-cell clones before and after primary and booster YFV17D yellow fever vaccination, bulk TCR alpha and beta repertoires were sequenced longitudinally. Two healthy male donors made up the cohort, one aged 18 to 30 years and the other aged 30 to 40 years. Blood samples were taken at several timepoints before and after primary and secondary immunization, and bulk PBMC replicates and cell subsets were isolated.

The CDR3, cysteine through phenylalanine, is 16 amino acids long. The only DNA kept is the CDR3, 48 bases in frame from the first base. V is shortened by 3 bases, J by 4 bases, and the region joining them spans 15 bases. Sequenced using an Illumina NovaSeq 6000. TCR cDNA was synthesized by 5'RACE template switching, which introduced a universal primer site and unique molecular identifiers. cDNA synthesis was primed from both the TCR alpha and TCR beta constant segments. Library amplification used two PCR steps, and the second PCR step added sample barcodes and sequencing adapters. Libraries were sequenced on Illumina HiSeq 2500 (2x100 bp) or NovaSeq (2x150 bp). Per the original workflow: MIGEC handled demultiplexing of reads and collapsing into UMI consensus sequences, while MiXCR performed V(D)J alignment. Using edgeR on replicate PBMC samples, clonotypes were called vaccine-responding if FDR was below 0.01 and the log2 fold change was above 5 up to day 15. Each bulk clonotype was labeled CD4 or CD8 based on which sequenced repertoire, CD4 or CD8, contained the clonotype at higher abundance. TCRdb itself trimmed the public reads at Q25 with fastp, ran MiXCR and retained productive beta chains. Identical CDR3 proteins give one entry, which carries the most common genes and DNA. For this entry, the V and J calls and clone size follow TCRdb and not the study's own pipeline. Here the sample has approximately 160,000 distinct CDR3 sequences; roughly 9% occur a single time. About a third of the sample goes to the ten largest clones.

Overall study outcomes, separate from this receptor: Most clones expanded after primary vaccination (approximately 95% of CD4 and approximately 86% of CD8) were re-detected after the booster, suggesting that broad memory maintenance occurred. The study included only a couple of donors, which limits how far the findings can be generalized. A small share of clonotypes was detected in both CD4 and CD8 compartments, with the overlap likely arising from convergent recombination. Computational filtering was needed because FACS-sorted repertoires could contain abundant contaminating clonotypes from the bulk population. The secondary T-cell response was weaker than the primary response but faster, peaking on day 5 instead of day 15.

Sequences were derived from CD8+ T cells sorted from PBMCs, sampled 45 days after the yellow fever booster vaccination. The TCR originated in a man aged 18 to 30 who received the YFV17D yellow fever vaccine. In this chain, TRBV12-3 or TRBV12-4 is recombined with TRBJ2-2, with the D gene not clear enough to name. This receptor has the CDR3 CASSFLKKVFTGELFF. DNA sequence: TGTGCCAGCAGTTTTTTGAAGAAAGTATTCACCGGGGAGCTGTTTTTT.